This T cell receptor (beta chain) comes out of a study of cytomegalovirus exposure and HLA in healthy donors. Study-level results: Fewer N-insertions than the roughly 670-donor mean were reportedly shown by an Asian-associated ancestry cluster in a later analysis.

Germline CDR1 reads SQVTM; CDR2 reads ANQGSEA. CDR3 length equals 18 residues. V was pared by 0 bases and J by 0 bases, with 18 bases between. Turning to this clone: Its matching antigen is unknown.

It was with 60 Vbeta and 13 Jbeta primers that the PCR ran. The assay was immunoSEQ multiplex PCR, and TCRdb's table has in-frame clones only and misses some. The sample holds approximately 75,000 clones. The source material was PBMCs. This chain links TRBV29-1 with TRBJ1-5, with a tentative D call TRBD1 (5 bases). This receptor was obtained from a boy aged 5-17 years in good health and CMV-seronegative. In DNA form, the CDR3 reads TGCAGCGTTGAAGATGGCTCGACAGACCTTTATAGCAATCAGCCCCAGCATTTT. Its protein is CSVEDGSTDLYSNQPQHF.